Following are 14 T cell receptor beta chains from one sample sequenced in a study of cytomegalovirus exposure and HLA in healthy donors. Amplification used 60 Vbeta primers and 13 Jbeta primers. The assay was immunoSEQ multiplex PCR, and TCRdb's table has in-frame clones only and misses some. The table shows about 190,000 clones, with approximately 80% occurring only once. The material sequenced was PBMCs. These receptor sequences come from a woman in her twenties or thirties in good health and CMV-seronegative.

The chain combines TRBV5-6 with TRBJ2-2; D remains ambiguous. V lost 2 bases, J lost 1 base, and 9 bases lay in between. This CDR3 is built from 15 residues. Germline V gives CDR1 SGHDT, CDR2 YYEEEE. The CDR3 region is CASSFLSENTGELFF. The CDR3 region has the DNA TGTGCCAGCAGCTTTCTTTCAGAGAACACCGGGGAGCTGTTTTTT.

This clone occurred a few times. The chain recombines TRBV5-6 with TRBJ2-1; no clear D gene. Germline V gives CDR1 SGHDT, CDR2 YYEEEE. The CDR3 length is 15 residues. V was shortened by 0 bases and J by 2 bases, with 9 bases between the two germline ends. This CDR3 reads CASSLGRITYNEQFF. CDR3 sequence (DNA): TGTGCCAGCAGCTTGGGCAGGATAACCTACAATGAGCAGTTCTTC. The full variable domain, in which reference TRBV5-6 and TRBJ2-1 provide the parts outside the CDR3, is DAGVTQSPTHLIKTRGQQVTLRCSPKSGHDTVSWYQQALGQGPQFIFQYYEEEERQRGNFPDRFSGHQFPNYSSELNVNALLLGDSALYLCASSLGRITYNEQFFGPGTRLTVL.

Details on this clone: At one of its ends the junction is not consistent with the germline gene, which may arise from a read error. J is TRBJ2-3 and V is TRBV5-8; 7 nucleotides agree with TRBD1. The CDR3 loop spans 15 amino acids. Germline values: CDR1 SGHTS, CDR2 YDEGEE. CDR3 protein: CASRLGTVFTDTQYF. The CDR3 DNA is TGTGCCAGCAGATTGGGGACAGTGTTCACAGATACGCAGTATTTT.

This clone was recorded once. For the CDR3, the DNA is TGTGCCAGCAGTTTCAGCGGGGAGCTGTTTTTT. Its translation is CASSFSGELFF. The chain uses TRBV27 and TRBJ2-2; D is ambiguous. This CDR3 has 11 amino acids. V lost 3 bases and J 7 bases, leaving 3 bases between the germline ends. Germline V gives CDR1 MNHEY, CDR2 SMNVEV (reference sequence).

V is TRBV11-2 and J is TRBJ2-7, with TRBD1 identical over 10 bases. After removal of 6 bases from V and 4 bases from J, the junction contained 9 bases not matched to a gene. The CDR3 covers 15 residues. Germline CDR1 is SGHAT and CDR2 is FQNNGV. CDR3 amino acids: CASRTGTGVWYEQYF. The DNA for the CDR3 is TGTGCCAGCAGAACCGGGACAGGGGTTTGGTACGAGCAGTACTTC.

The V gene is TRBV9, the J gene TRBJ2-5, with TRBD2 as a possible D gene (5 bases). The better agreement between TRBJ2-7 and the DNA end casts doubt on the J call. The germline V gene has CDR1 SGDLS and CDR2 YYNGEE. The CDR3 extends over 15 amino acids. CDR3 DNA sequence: TGTGCCAGCAGCGTAGAGTCGGGAAAGTCCTACGAGCAGTACTTC. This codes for CASSVESGKSYEQYF.

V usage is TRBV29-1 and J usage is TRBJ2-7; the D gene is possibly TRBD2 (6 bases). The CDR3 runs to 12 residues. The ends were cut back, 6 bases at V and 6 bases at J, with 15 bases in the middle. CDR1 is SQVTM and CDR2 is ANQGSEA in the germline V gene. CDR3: CSVAGLACEQYF. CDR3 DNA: TGCAGCGTGGCTGGGCTAGCGTGCGAGCAGTACTTC.

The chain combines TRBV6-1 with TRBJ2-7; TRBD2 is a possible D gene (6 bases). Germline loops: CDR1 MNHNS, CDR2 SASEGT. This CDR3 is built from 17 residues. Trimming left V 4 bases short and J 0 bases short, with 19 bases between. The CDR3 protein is CASSATRGLYSSYEQYF. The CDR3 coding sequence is TGTGCCAGCAGTGCCACAAGGGGACTCTACAGCTCCTACGAGCAGTACTTC.

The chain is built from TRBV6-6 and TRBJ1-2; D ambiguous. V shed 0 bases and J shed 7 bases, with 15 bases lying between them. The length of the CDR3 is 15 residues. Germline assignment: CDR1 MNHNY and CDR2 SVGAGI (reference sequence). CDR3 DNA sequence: TGTGCCAGCAGTTACTCAGATACTAGAAGTCGTGGCTACACCTTC. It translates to CASSYSDTRSRGYTF.

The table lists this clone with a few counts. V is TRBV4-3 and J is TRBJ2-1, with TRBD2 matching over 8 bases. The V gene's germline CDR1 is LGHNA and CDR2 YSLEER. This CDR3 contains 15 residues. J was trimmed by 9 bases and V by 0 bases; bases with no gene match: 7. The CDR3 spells CASSQDSGGGIEQFF. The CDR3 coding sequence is TGCGCCAGCAGCCAAGATTCCGGGGGGGGTATTGAGCAGTTCTTC.

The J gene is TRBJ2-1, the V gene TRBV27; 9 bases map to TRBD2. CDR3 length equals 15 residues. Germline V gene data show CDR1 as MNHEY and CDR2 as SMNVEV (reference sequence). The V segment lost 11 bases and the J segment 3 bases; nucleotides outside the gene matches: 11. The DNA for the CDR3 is TGTGCCGGCAAGGGCGGGAGGGTCAACTACAATGAGCAGTTCTTC. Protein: CAGKGGRVNYNEQFF.

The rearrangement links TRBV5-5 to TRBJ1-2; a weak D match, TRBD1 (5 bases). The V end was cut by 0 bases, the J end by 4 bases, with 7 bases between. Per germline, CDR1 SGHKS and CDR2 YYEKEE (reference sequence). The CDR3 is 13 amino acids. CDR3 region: CASSLEGVYGYTF. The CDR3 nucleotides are TGTGCCAGCAGCTTGGAAGGGGTCTATGGCTACACCTTC.

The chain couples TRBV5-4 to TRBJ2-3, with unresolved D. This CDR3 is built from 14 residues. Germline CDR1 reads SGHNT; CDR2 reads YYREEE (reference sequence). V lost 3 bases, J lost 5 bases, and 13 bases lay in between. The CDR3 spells CASSSLYSGDTQYF. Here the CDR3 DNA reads TGTGCCAGCAGCTCCTTATATTCAGGAGATACGCAGTATTTT. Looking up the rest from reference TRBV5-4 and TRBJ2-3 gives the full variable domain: ETGVTQSPTHLIKTRGQQVTLRCSSQSGHNTVSWYQQALGQGPQFIFQYYREEENGRGNFPPRFSGLQFPNYSSELNVNALELDDSALYLCASSSLYSGDTQYFGPGTRLTVL.

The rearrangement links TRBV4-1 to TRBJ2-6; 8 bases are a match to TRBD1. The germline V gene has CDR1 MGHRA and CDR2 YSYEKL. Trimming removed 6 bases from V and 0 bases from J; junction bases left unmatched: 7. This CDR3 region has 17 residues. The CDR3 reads CASRPQGADSGANVLTF. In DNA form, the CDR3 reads TGCGCCAGCAGGCCCCAGGGGGCTGACTCTGGGGCCAACGTCCTGACTTTC.